The 11 T cell receptor beta chains reported below all come from one sample, sequenced in a study of blood T cell repertoires in COVID-19. Sequencing was performed with immunoSEQ multiplex PCR; in TCRdb, only in-frame clones are kept and a portion is missing. The sample yields 150,000 to 180,000 clones, about 80% seen once. Sequenced material: peripheral blood. These receptors originate from a woman aged 55-70 years with acute or convalescent COVID-19.

This sequence joins TRBV6-5 and TRBJ2-1, with 11 bases that match TRBD2. CDR1 is MNHEY and CDR2 is SVGAGI in the germline V gene. The CDR3 totals 15 residues. The junction had 2 bases not matched to a gene; V was cut back by 6 bases and J by 1 base. The CDR3, as DNA: TGTGCCAGCAGGGCTAGCGGGGGGTCCTACAATGAGCAGTTCTTC. Translated, it gives CASRASGGSYNEQFF.

The sample holds a few counts of this clone. CDR3 residues: CASSGQGATNEKLFF. In DNA, the CDR3 is TGTGCCAGCAGTGGCCAGGGTGCAACTAATGAAAAACTGTTTTTT. V usage is TRBV28 and J usage is TRBJ1-4, with TRBD1 as a possible D gene (5 bases). Germline V gene sequence: CDR1 MDHEN, CDR2 SYDVKM. The CDR3 consists of 15 residues. The V gene lost 5 bases and the J gene lost 0 bases, with 10 bases spanning the gap.

This chain joins TRBV19 and TRBJ1-5; TRBD1 might be the D (6 bases). CDR1 is LNHDA and CDR2 is SQIVND in the germline V gene (reference sequence). The CDR3 loop spans 15 amino acids. The V and J ends lost 0 bases and 2 bases respectively, with 8 bases between them. CDR3 coding DNA: TGTGCCAGTAGTATAGACAGGGGACGCAATCAGCCCCAGCATTTT. This codes for CASSIDRGRNQPQHF.

The chain links TRBV19 to TRBJ1-5; D unresolved. The CDR3 is 13 amino acids. V was cut by 5 bases and J by 6 bases, with 11 bases left in between. Looked up from germline, CDR1 is LNHDA and CDR2 is SQIVND (reference sequence). CDR3 region: CASSSTRGQPQHF. CDR3 bases: TGTGCCAGTAGTTCGACGAGAGGTCAGCCCCAGCATTTT.

The genes are TRBV12-5 and TRBJ2-5, with a possible D match to TRBD2 (7 bases). The germline CDR1 and CDR2 sequences are LGHNT and FRNRAP. The V end lost 3 bases, the J end lost 5 bases, and 19 bases lay between the germline ends. The CDR3 contains 16 residues. CDR3 in amino acids: CASGFLFRGAGETQYF. In nucleotides, the CDR3 is TGTGCTAGTGGTTTCCTTTTCCGGGGGGCAGGGGAGACCCAGTACTTC.

V and J are TRBV7-2 and TRBJ1-1, with 10 bases aligning to TRBD1. The CDR3 is 16 amino acids. After removal of 4 bases from V and 0 bases from J, the junction contained 5 bases not matched to a gene. CDR1 SGHTA and CDR2 FQGNSA come from the germline V gene. The CDR3 loop reads CASSSTGGRMNTEAFF. In DNA form, the CDR3 reads TGTGCCAGCAGCTCGACAGGGGGCCGGATGAACACTGAAGCTTTCTTT.

This chain connects TRBV3-1 (or the pseudogene TRBV3-2) to TRBJ1-1, with TRBD1 matching over 8 bases. J lost 7 bases, V lost 5 bases, and 0 bases had no gene match. The CDR3 sequence is 11 residues long. Looked up from germline, CDR1 is LGHDT and CDR2 is YNNKEL (reference sequence). CDR3 amino acids: CASSDRGEAFF. DNA for the CDR3: TGTGCCAGCAGCGACAGGGGTGAAGCTTTCTTT.

The rearrangement joins TRBV5-8 to TRBJ1-1; 8 nucleotides line up with TRBD1. The CDR3 is made up of 14 amino acids. Germline-derived CDR1 and CDR2 are SGHTS and YDEGEE. The junction had 10 bases not matched to a gene; V was cut back by 6 bases and J by 6 bases. CDR3 amino acids: CASTNGQGKAEAFF. For the CDR3, the DNA is TGTGCCAGCACAAACGGACAGGGTAAGGCTGAAGCTTTCTTT.

This rearrangement joins TRBV5-1 to TRBJ2-7, with 9 bases lining up with TRBD1. In germline, CDR1 is SGHRS, CDR2 YFSETQ. The junction had 4 bases not matched to a gene; V was cut back by 0 bases and J by 3 bases. CDR3 length equals 15 residues. CDR3 sequence: CASSLDGTGIYEQYF. Written as DNA, the CDR3 is TGCGCCAGCAGCTTGGATGGGACAGGGATCTACGAGCAGTACTTC.

V usage is TRBV2 and J usage is TRBJ2-7, with 8 nucleotides matching TRBD1. V was clipped by 6 bases and J by 3 bases; unmatched bases: 16. This CDR3 comprises 17 residues. Germline CDR1 SNHLY, CDR2 FYNNEI. CDR3 sequence (DNA): TGTGCCAGCAGCGGCCCTCGGACGGACAGGGTCAACTACGAGCAGTACTTC. Translation gives CASSGPRTDRVNYEQYF.

The V and J genes are TRBV25-1 and TRBJ2-5; tentative D call: TRBD2 (5 bases). CDR1 and CDR2 (germline): MGHDK, SYGVNS. The V end was cut by 6 bases, the J end by 0 bases, with 11 bases between. The CDR3 totals 14 residues. The CDR3 region is CASSLDGNQETQYF. The DNA of the CDR3 is TGTGCCAGCAGCCTGGACGGGAACCAAGAGACCCAGTACTTC.